The 27 T cell receptor beta chains given below trace back to one sample, sequenced in a study of blood T cells in healthy people across ages. Sample-barcoded 5' priming and a J-beta primer mix drove a second PCR of roughly 6 to 12 cycles. TCRdb itself ran the 5' RACE reads through MiXCR, one entry per CDR3 protein. The data contain about 580,000 distinct CDR3 sequences, less than 60% of them singletons. The specimen was blood. All receptors come from an older man in good health.

The rearrangement uses TRBV6-2 or TRBV6-3 and TRBJ2-1, with a tentative D call TRBD1 (6 bases). V was shortened by 0 bases and J by 8 bases, with 20 bases between the two germline ends. The CDR3 covers 17 residues. Germline CDR1 and CDR2: MNHEY and SVGEGT. The CDR3 here is CASSYSYTRGGRDEQFF. The CDR3 nucleotides are TGTGCCAGCAGTTACTCGTATACGCGAGGGGGTAGAGATGAGCAGTTCTTC.

This chain joins TRBV7-2 and TRBJ2-7; D remains ambiguous. This CDR3 contains 12 residues. In germline, CDR1 is SGHTA, CDR2 FQGNSA. V was shortened by 0 bases and J by 8 bases, with 8 bases between the two germline ends. CDR3 nucleotides: TGTGCCAGCAGCTTAGCGATGGCTCAGCAGTACTTC. Translation gives CASSLAMAQQYF.

This rearrangement joins TRBV7-2 to TRBJ2-7; D is ambiguous. Looked up from germline, CDR1 is SGHTA and CDR2 is FQGNSA. This CDR3 spans 15 amino acids. Trimming took 9 bases from V and 2 from J, leaving 20 bases between them. CDR3: CARGPLSCLAYEQYF. The DNA for the CDR3 is TGTGCCAGGGGTCCCTTGAGTTGCCTTGCCTACGAGCAGTACTTC.

The V and J genes are TRBV6-2 or TRBV6-3 and TRBJ1-4; D is ambiguous. The germline V gene encodes CDR1 MNHEY and CDR2 SVGEGT. The V and J ends lost 0 bases and 5 bases respectively, with 4 bases between them. The CDR3 spans 13 residues. CDR3 in DNA: TGTGCCAGCAGTTACTCGTCCAATGAAAAACTGTTTTTT. Translating it yields CASSYSSNEKLFF.

This chain connects TRBV7-2 to TRBJ2-3, with D possibly matching TRBD1 (6 bases). CDR1 is SGHTA, CDR2 FQGNSA, per germline. V shed 5 bases and J shed 10 bases, with 16 bases lying between them. The CDR3 covers 13 residues. The CDR3 is CASSLLTAGAQYF. Here the CDR3 DNA reads TGTGCCAGCAGCCTACTAACGGCAGGGGCGCAGTATTTT.

This rearrangement joins TRBV4-1 to TRBJ2-5; TRBD2 agrees at 9 bases. There are 15 residues in the CDR3. Germline V gene data show CDR1 as MGHRA and CDR2 as YSYEKL. Germline trimming cut 1 base from V and 5 bases from J; bases unmatched to any gene: 5. The CDR3 here is CASSQVGTSSETQYF. CDR3 nucleotides: TGCGCCAGCAGCCAAGTAGGGACTAGCTCGGAGACCCAGTACTTC.

The V and J genes are TRBV27 and TRBJ1-1, with 7 bases that match TRBD1. The CDR3 spans 14 residues. J was trimmed by 1 base and V by 5 bases; bases with no gene match: 4. CDR1 is MNHEY and CDR2 is SMNVEV in the germline V gene (reference sequence). CDR3 protein: CASSRGQTNTEAFF. In DNA form, the CDR3 reads TGTGCCAGCAGTCGGGGACAGACGAACACTGAAGCTTTCTTT.

This clonotype was counted between two and nine times. The chain joins TRBV4-3 to TRBJ2-1, with 9 bases that match TRBD2. Germline CDR1 and CDR2: LGHNA and YSLEER. This CDR3 contains 17 residues. V shed 0 bases and J 4 bases; nucleotides not matched to a gene: 7. CDR3 in amino acids: CASSQDQAAGGYNEQFF. As DNA, the CDR3 is TGCGCCAGCAGCCAAGATCAGGCAGCGGGAGGATACAATGAGCAGTTCTTC.

The chain uses TRBV6-2 or TRBV6-3 and TRBJ2-5, with 9 bases identical to TRBD2. The J call is doubtful: the DNA matches TRBJ2-7 better. The CDR3 runs to 14 residues. Germline lookup yields CDR1 MNHEY and CDR2 SVGEGT. This CDR3 is CASSIRLAAYEQYF. Written as DNA, the CDR3 is TGTGCCAGCAGTATACGACTAGCGGCTTACGAGCAGTACTTC.

As regards this clonotype: A much larger clone lies one base from this, so it may be a read error. The CDR3 here is CAGRLAGGLDTQYF. As DNA, the CDR3 is TGTGCCGGCAGACTAGCGGGAGGTCTAGATACGCAGTATTTT. The chain has TRBV6-6 and TRBJ2-3, with 13 nucleotides matching TRBD2. Germline CDR1 and CDR2: MNHNY and SVGAGI (reference sequence). The CDR3 extends over 14 amino acids.

The chain employs TRBV9 and TRBJ1-2; TRBD1 might be the D (5 bases). Trimming removed 5 bases at V and 4 bases at J, with 21 bases between. The CDR3 covers 16 residues. The germline CDR1 and CDR2 sequences are SGDLS and YYNGEE. The CDR3 is CASSRHRGDSPYGYTF. As DNA, the CDR3 is TGTGCCAGCAGTCGTCATAGGGGAGACTCTCCCTATGGCTACACCTTC.

The rearrangement links TRBV10-3 to TRBJ2-7, with a weak D call TRBD1 (6 bases). CDR1 and CDR2 from the germline V gene are ENHRY and SYGVKD. Between the trimmed V and J ends, which lost 5 bases and 4 bases, there was a span of 9 bases. The CDR3 spans 12 residues. The CDR3 DNA reads TGTGCCATCAGTCCCAGGGGTTACGAGCAGTACTTC. Protein sequence: CAISPRGYEQYF.

As regards this clonotype: A much more abundant neighbour one base away suggests this may be a read error. The rearrangement uses TRBV7-2 and TRBJ1-2; 9 positions agree with TRBD1. The length of the CDR3 is 15 residues. CDR1 and CDR2 (germline): SGHTA, FQGNSA. Trimming at V came to 1 base and at J to 1 base, leaving 1 base not matched to a gene. This chain's CDR3 is CASSLGQGVNYGYTF. The CDR3 nucleotides are TGTGCCAGCAGCTTAGGACAGGGGGTTAACTATGGCTACACCTTC. Full variable domain (remainder filled in from reference TRBV7-2 and TRBJ1-2): GAGVSQSPSNKVTEKGKDVELRCDPISGHTALYWYRQSLGQGLEFLIYFQGNSAPDKSGLPSDRFSAERTGGSVSTLTIQRTQQEDSAVYLCASSLGQGVNYGYTFGSGTRLTVV.

CDR3 in amino acids: CASSPRLAGGDTYF. DNA for the CDR3: TGTGCCAGCAGCCCCAGACTAGCGGGGGGAGATACGTATTTT. V is TRBV3-1 and J is TRBJ2-3, with 13 bases fitting TRBD2. This CDR3 is built from 14 residues. The trim removed 4 bases at V and 14 bases at J, leaving 9 bases unmatched. CDR1 is LGHDT, CDR2 YNNKEL, per germline (reference sequence).

The chain recombines TRBV20-1 with TRBJ2-7, with a tentative D call TRBD2 (5 bases). In germline, CDR1 is DFQATT, CDR2 SNEGSKA (reference sequence). CDR3 length equals 14 residues. V lost 5 bases and J lost 2, with 16 bases in between. Written as DNA, the CDR3 is TGCAGTGCTCTAGCCGGTGGCCGGACCTACGAGCAGTACTTC. It translates to CSALAGGRTYEQYF.

The chain carries TRBV30 and TRBJ2-3, with D perhaps TRBD2 (6 bases). The V gene lost 0 bases and the J gene lost 6 bases, with 22 bases spanning the gap. The length of the CDR3 is 17 residues. Germline V gene data show CDR1 as GTSNPN and CDR2 as SVGIG (reference sequence). CDR3 loop: CAWSVSGYSARGDTQYF. DNA of the CDR3: TGTGCCTGGAGTGTGAGCGGGTACTCCGCCCGAGGGGATACGCAGTATTTT.

This clonotype came up a few times. The chain couples TRBV3-1 to TRBJ2-5; D is unclear. CDR1 and CDR2 from the germline V gene are LGHDT and YNNKEL (reference sequence). The ends were cut back, 4 bases at V and 7 bases at J, with 7 bases in the middle. CDR3 length: 11 amino acids. CDR3 sequence (DNA): TGTGCCAGCAGCCGGGCGCGGACCCAGTACTTC. It codes for CASSRARTQYF.

This rearrangement joins TRBV7-3 to TRBJ1-2; D might be TRBD1 (6 bases). The CDR3 runs to 17 residues. The V gene's germline CDR1 is SGHTA and CDR2 FQGTGA. V gave up 0 bases and J gave up 8 bases, with 22 bases separating them. CDR3 loop: CASSLTVARGGRGGYTF. In DNA form, the CDR3 reads TGTGCCAGCAGCTTAACGGTTGCCAGGGGCGGAAGGGGGGGCTACACCTTC. Using reference TRBV7-3 and TRBJ1-2 for the parts outside the CDR3, the full variable domain is GAGVSQTPSNKVTEKGKYVELRCDPISGHTALYWYRQSLGQGPEFLIYFQGTGAADDSGLPNDRFFAVRPEGSVSTLKIQRTERGDSAVYLCASSLTVARGGRGGYTFGSGTRLTVV.

A word on this clonotype: A much larger clonotype is one base distant, so this may be a read error. V usage is TRBV6-5 and J usage is TRBJ2-5, with D possibly TRBD2 on 6 matching bases. This CDR3 contains 15 residues. Germline V gives CDR1 MNHEY, CDR2 SVGAGI. CDR3 residues: CANSYAGGVGETQYF. In DNA form, the CDR3 reads TGTGCCAACAGTTACGCAGGAGGGGTCGGGGAGACCCAGTACTTC.

This clonotype showed up just a few times. The J gene is TRBJ1-2, the V gene TRBV9, with D possibly TRBD1 on 5 matching bases. CDR3 length equals 13 residues. The germline gives CDR1 SGDLS, CDR2 YYNGEE. Trimming shortened V by 1 base and J by 3 bases, and 7 bases separated the two germline ends. This chain's CDR3 is CASSVSGHYGYTF. CDR3 DNA: TGTGCCAGCAGCGTATCGGGACACTATGGCTACACCTTC.

This clonotype appeared many times. The chain employs TRBV29-1 and TRBJ2-7, with 11 positions matching TRBD2. J was trimmed by 0 bases and V by 6 bases; bases with no gene match: 4. There are 14 residues in the CDR3. Germline values: CDR1 SQVTM, CDR2 ANQGSEA. The CDR3 DNA sequence: TGCAGCGTCTCCGGGACTAGCGGCTCCTACGAGCAGTACTTC. Amino acid sequence: CSVSGTSGSYEQYF.

The gene calls are TRBV6-2 or TRBV6-3 and TRBJ2-4; D unresolved. Germline V CDR1 and CDR2: MNHEY, SVGEGT. The CDR3 runs to 11 residues. Trimming pared 1 base from V and 8 bases from J, leaving 3 bases between. CDR3: CASSYLDIQYF. CDR3 coding DNA: TGTGCCAGCAGTTACTTGGACATTCAGTACTTC.

The CDR3: CASSFFSGDLFISLPHF. DNA for the CDR3: TGTGCCAGCAGTTTCTTTTCGGGAGATCTATTTATATCACTCCCCCACTTT. V gene TRBV27 combines with J gene TRBJ1-6; D is ambiguous. Trimming took off 3 bases at V and 18 bases at J, with 30 bases between the two ends. CDR1 and CDR2 from the germline V gene are MNHEY and SMNVEV (reference sequence). This CDR3 spans 17 amino acids.

This clonotype was seen a handful of times. The chain recombines TRBV13 with TRBJ2-1; 9 positions match TRBD2. Looked up from germline, CDR1 is PRHDT and CDR2 is FYEKMQ (reference sequence). This CDR3 has 15 amino acids. With V trimmed by 4 bases and J by 5 bases, 6 bases remained unmatched. The CDR3 coding sequence is TGTGCCAGCAGCTCCGAACTAGCGGGTAACAATGAGCAGTTCTTC. This sequence encodes CASSSELAGNNEQFF.

This clonotype has a count of ten or more. The chain recombines TRBV6-5 with TRBJ2-5; 10 nucleotides match TRBD1. The CDR3 length is 14 residues. Germline-derived CDR1 and CDR2 are MNHEY and SVGAGI. Trimming removed 6 bases from V and 11 bases from J; junction bases left unmatched: 12. Here the CDR3 DNA reads TGTGCCAGCAGAGACAGGGGGCTCTACAATGAGCAGTACTTC. It codes for CASRDRGLYNEQYF.

This clonotype was detected once. The chain employs TRBV4-1 and TRBJ2-3; maybe TRBD2 (6 bases). Between the trimmed V and J ends, which lost 1 base and 2 bases, there was a span of 13 bases. CDR1 is MGHRA and CDR2 is YSYEKL in the germline V gene. There are 16 residues in the CDR3. CDR3 loop: CASSQVSEGYTDTQYF. For the CDR3, the DNA is TGCGCCAGCAGCCAAGTTTCGGAGGGTTACACAGATACGCAGTATTTT.

This chain links TRBV5-6 with TRBJ2-1; no definite D call. V was cut by 0 bases and J by 0 bases, with 22 bases left in between. The CDR3 runs to 20 residues. In germline, CDR1 is SGHDT, CDR2 YYEEEE. The CDR3 here is CASSLAHGTFTPSSYNEQFF. The CDR3 DNA reads as TGTGCCAGCAGCTTGGCCCACGGAACCTTTACCCCAAGCTCCTACAATGAGCAGTTCTTC. The full variable domain, with the rest looked up from reference TRBV5-6 and TRBJ2-1, is DAGVTQSPTHLIKTRGQQVTLRCSPKSGHDTVSWYQQALGQGPQFIFQYYEEEERQRGNFPDRFSGHQFPNYSSELNVNALLLGDSALYLCASSLAHGTFTPSSYNEQFFGPGTRLTVL.